Each of the 12 T cell receptor beta chains below was sequenced from the same sample in a study of blood T cell repertoires in COVID-19. Clones were sequenced by immunoSEQ multiplex PCR, and TCRdb holds only the in-frame ones, with some missing. The sample carries about 250,000 clones, 70% to 90% recorded once. The source material was peripheral blood. All receptors derive from a woman aged 40-49 years who had recovered from COVID-19.

The chain carries TRBV18 and TRBJ2-5; TRBD2 aligns across 14 bases. Germline V gene sequence: CDR1 KGHSH, CDR2 LQKENI. Losses at the gene ends were 6 bases for V and 5 bases for J; bases not matched to a gene: 8. The CDR3 consists of 16 residues. As DNA, the CDR3 is TGTGCCAGCTCCCAGGGACTAGCGGGAGTCGAGGAGACCCAGTACTTC. This translates into CASSQGLAGVEETQYF.

The V gene is TRBV6-5, the J gene TRBJ1-1; TRBD1 agrees at 7 bases. The germline V gene encodes CDR1 MNHEY and CDR2 SVGAGI. CDR3 length equals 14 residues. Trimming removed 10 bases from V and 0 bases from J; junction bases left unmatched: 8. CDR3: CATRTTGVNTEAFF. The CDR3 bases are TGTGCCACCCGAACAACAGGGGTGAACACTGAAGCTTTCTTT.

The chain combines TRBV7-3 with TRBJ2-7; 13 nucleotides line up with TRBD2. In germline, CDR1 is SGHTA, CDR2 FQGTGA. The CDR3 covers 16 residues. V shed 0 bases and J 2 bases; nucleotides not matched to a gene: 1. The CDR3: CASSLTGLAGPYEQYF. The CDR3 DNA sequence: TGTGCCAGCAGCTTAACGGGACTAGCGGGGCCCTACGAGCAGTACTTC.

The gene calls are TRBV6-6 and TRBJ1-1; D gene ambiguous. V was shortened by 1 base and J by 0 bases, with 9 bases between the two germline ends. CDR3 length: 15 amino acids. From germline, CDR1 is MNHNY and CDR2 SVGAGI (reference sequence). CDR3 region: CASSYLSNMNTEAFF. CDR3 DNA sequence: TGTGCCAGCAGTTACTTGTCAAACATGAACACTGAAGCTTTCTTT.

V usage is TRBV5-1 and J usage is TRBJ2-4, with a weak D call TRBD2 (7 bases). Between the trimmed V and J ends, which lost 0 bases and 9 bases, there was a span of 13 bases. The CDR3 is 14 residues long. Germline loops: CDR1 SGHRS, CDR2 YFSETQ. The CDR3 sequence is CASSLAGRGSIQYF. In nucleotides, the CDR3 is TGCGCCAGCAGCTTGGCGGGGAGGGGGAGCATTCAGTACTTC.

V is TRBV5-4 and J is TRBJ2-5; D is uncertain. V lost 4 bases to trimming and J lost 5 bases, with 12 bases between them. The V gene's germline CDR1 is SGHNT and CDR2 YYREEE (reference sequence). The CDR3 runs to 13 residues. DNA of the CDR3: TGTGCCAGCAGCAAGACTCCCTGGGAGACCCAGTACTTC. Translation gives CASSKTPWETQYF.

The chain combines TRBV5-4 with TRBJ2-3; TRBD1 might be the D (5 bases). The CDR3 contains 16 residues. Trimming pared 4 bases from V and 3 bases from J, leaving 18 bases between. Per germline, CDR1 SGHNT and CDR2 YYREEE (reference sequence). The CDR3, as DNA: TGTGCCAGCAGCGAATCACAGGTCTTGGGGACAGATACGCAGTATTTT. Protein: CASSESQVLGTDTQYF. The full variable domain, rest sourced from reference TRBV5-4 and TRBJ2-3, is ETGVTQSPTHLIKTRGQQVTLRCSSQSGHNTVSWYQQALGQGPQFIFQYYREEENGRGNFPPRFSGLQFPNYSSELNVNALELDDSALYLCASSESQVLGTDTQYFGPGTRLTVL.

J is TRBJ2-3 and V is TRBV2, with 10 bases aligning to TRBD2. In germline, CDR1 is SNHLY, CDR2 FYNNEI. The CDR3 consists of 22 residues. V lost 2 bases, J lost 1 base, and 21 bases stayed unmatched. The CDR3 reads CASSERRRVGPPGTSGTDTQYF. The CDR3 DNA sequence: TGTGCCAGCAGTGAACGTCGGAGGGTAGGGCCGCCCGGGACTAGCGGCACAGATACGCAGTATTTT.

This chain links TRBV7-3 with TRBJ2-1; the D gene is possibly TRBD2 (6 bases). Per the germline V gene, CDR1 is SGHTA and CDR2 is FQGTGA. The V and J ends lost 5 bases and 2 bases respectively, with 13 bases between them. The CDR3 loop spans 15 amino acids. CDR3 sequence reads: CASSRERAPYNEQFF. The CDR3, as DNA: TGTGCCAGCAGCAGAGAGCGGGCCCCCTACAATGAGCAGTTCTTC.

The chain couples TRBV5-1 to TRBJ1-1, with 8 bases that match TRBD1. Germline values: CDR1 SGHRS, CDR2 YFSETQ. The V and J ends lost 4 bases and 0 bases, in that order; junction bases with no gene match: 5. The CDR3 is made up of 15 amino acids. CDR3 DNA sequence: TGCGCCAGCAGCCCCCGACAGGGGCTGAACACTGAAGCTTTCTTT. Its translation is CASSPRQGLNTEAFF.

The CDR3 loop is CASSLTAGNTIYF. The CDR3 coding sequence is TGTGCCAGCAGTTTAACTGCTGGAAACACCATATATTTT. The V gene is TRBV27, the J gene TRBJ1-3; D ambiguous. The CDR3 sequence is 13 residues long. Germline assignment: CDR1 MNHEY and CDR2 SMNVEV (reference sequence). V gave up 2 bases and J gave up 2 bases, with 4 bases separating them.

V usage is TRBV6-5 and J usage is TRBJ2-2; possibly TRBD2 for D (5 bases). There are 13 residues in the CDR3. Germline V lookup: CDR1 MNHEY, CDR2 SVGAGI. Trimming left V 10 bases short and J 4 bases short, with 13 bases between. The CDR3 coding sequence is TGTGCCACCACCCAACGGGGCACCGGGGAGCTGTTTTTT. This encodes CATTQRGTGELFF.